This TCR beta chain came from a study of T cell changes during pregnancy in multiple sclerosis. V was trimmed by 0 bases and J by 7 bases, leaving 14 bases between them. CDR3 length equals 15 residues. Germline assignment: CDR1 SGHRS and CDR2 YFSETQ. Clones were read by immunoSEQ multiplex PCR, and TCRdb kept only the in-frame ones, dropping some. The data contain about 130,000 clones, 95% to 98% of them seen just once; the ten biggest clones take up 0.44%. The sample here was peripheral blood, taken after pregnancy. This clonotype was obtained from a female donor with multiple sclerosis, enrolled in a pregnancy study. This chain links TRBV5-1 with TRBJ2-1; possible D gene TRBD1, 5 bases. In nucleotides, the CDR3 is TGCGCCAGCAGCTTGGGACCGGACAAAAGAAATGAGCAGTTCTTC. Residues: CASSLGPDKRNEQFF.